This section outlines one TCR beta chain sequence together with its context. Its specificity is unknown. The data belong to a study of CD4 T cells in relation to SARS-CoV-2 and coronaviruses. Clones were read by immunoSEQ multiplex PCR, and TCRdb kept only the in-frame ones, dropping some. The table lists tens of thousands of clones, around 72% of them singletons. Unexposed donor CD4+ T cells date from about 2011-2018, before the COVID-19 pandemic. The cells were cultured for around ten days before CD4+ T cells were isolated. Cells permitting, SARS-CoV-2 S/N and four cold-coronavirus spikes were tested on unexposed-donor CD4+ T cells. Specimen: CD4+ T cells from PBMCs, cultured in vitro. The receptor was derived from a human donor in good health.

The CDR3 loop reads CASSQEWGGADTQYF. The CDR3 bases are TGCGCCAGCAGCCAAGAATGGGGGGGCGCAGATACGCAGTATTTT. The V and J genes are TRBV4-3 and TRBJ2-3; the D gene is possibly TRBD2 (7 bases). Germline CDR1 LGHNA, CDR2 YSLEER. The CDR3 has 15 residues. V was cut by 0 bases and J by 4 bases, with 11 bases left in between.